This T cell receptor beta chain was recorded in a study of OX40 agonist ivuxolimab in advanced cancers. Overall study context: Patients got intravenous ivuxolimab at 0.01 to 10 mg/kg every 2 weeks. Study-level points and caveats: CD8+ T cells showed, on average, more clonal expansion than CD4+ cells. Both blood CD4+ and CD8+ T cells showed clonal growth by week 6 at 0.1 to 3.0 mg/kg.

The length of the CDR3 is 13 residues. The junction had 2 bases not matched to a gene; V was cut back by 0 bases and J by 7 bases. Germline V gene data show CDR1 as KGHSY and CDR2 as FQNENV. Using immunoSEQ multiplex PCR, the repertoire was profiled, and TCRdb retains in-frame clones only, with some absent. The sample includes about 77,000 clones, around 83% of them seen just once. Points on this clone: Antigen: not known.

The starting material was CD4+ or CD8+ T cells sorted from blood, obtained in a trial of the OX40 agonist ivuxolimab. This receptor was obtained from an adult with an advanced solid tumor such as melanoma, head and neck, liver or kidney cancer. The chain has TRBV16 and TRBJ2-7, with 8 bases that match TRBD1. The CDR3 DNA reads TGTGCCAGCAGCCAATCTGGGACAGGTGAGCAGTACTTC. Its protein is CASSQSGTGEQYF.